The sequence of this T cell receptor (beta chain) was determined in a study of T cells in localized non-small cell lung cancer. The study's findings and limits: The study found T cell clonality highest in uninvolved adjacent lung, above tumor.

The protocol was immunoSEQ multiplex PCR, while the TCRdb copy is restricted to in-frame clones and leaves out a portion. Of under 35,000 clones listed, over 75% were seen once; the top ten hold approximately 16%. The CDR3 totals 12 residues. CDR1 is SGHNT and CDR2 is YYREEE in the germline V gene (reference sequence). V was pared by 0 bases and J by 3 bases, with 4 bases between. For this clone: Its antigen is still unknown.

This TCR derives from a male donor aged 60 or over with stage III squamous cell lung carcinoma. V and J are TRBV5-4 and TRBJ2-7; no clear D gene. This sample comprised peripheral blood, obtained before any cancer treatment. CDR3 nucleotides: TGTGCCAGCAGCTTGGGGAACTACGAGCAGTACTTC. Protein sequence: CASSLGNYEQYF. The complete variable domain, with remaining parts taken from reference TRBV5-4 and TRBJ2-7, reads ETGVTQSPTHLIKTRGQQVTLRCSSQSGHNTVSWYQQALGQGPQFIFQYYREEENGRGNFPPRFSGLQFPNYSSELNVNALELDDSALYLCASSLGNYEQYFGPGTRLTVT.